These T cell receptor beta chains were read from a single sample in a study of siplizumab effects on memory and regulatory T cells. The data were produced by immunoSEQ multiplex PCR, yet TCRdb's version contains in-frame clones alone and is incomplete. In the table there are about 50,000 clones, roughly 87% of which are singletons. The sample comprised naive CD8+ T cells sorted from blood. The receptors shown here come from a human donor in good health. Each CDR3 is given with its conserved first and last residue. D genes are given only for firm matches. Rows give clone size only sometimes, using once, few, many, or a class for an expanded clone.

v_gene: TRBV4-1
abundance: -
j_gene: TRBJ2-3
d_gene: TRBD2
CDR3aa: CASSQLAGGTDTQYF
CDR3nt: TGCGCCAGCAGCCAACTAGCGGGAGGCACAGATACGCAGTATTTT

v_gene: TRBV27
abundance: -
j_gene: TRBJ2-1
d_gene: -
CDR3aa: CASSPLTASGPGDEQFF
CDR3nt: TGTGCCAGCAGTCCTCTAACCGCCTCTGGTCCCGGGGACGAGCAGTTCTTC

v_gene: TRBV19
abundance: -
j_gene: TRBJ2-1
d_gene: -
CDR3aa: CASTYGLGDFSYNEQFF
CDR3nt: TGTGCCAGTACCTACGGACTCGGGGACTTCTCCTACAATGAGCAGTTCTTC

v_gene: TRBV27
abundance: -
j_gene: TRBJ2-5
d_gene: -
CDR3aa: CASSYKLLETQYF
CDR3nt: TGTGCCAGCAGTTACAAGTTGCTGGAGACCCAGTACTTC

v_gene: TRBV7-8
abundance: -
j_gene: TRBJ1-2
d_gene: TRBD1
CDR3aa: CASSQTQGLNYGYTF
CDR3nt: TGTGCCAGCAGCCAAACACAGGGGCTCAACTATGGCTACACCTTC

v_gene: TRBV9
abundance: -
j_gene: TRBJ2-1
d_gene: TRBD2
CDR3aa: CASTLAESSYNEQFF
CDR3nt: TGTGCCAGCACGCTAGCGGAAAGCTCCTACAATGAGCAGTTCTTC

v_gene: TRBV6-5
abundance: -
j_gene: TRBJ2-7
d_gene: TRBD1
CDR3aa: CASSNQGALIDEQYF
CDR3nt: TGTGCCAGCAGTAACCAGGGGGCGCTGATAGACGAGCAGTACTTC

v_gene: TRBV5-6
abundance: -
j_gene: TRBJ1-3
d_gene: -
CDR3aa: CASSLGGAMIYF
CDR3nt: TGTGCCAGCAGCTTGGGCGGGGCGATGATATATTTT

v_gene: TRBV4-1
abundance: -
j_gene: TRBJ2-1
d_gene: -
CDR3aa: CASSHGGSEQFF
CDR3nt: TGCGCCAGCAGCCACGGGGGCAGTGAGCAGTTCTTC

v_gene: TRBV7-9
abundance: -
j_gene: TRBJ1-5
d_gene: -
CDR3aa: CASSLGSQPQHF
CDR3nt: TGTGCCAGCAGCTTGGGCTCTCAGCCCCAGCATTTT

v_gene: TRBV7-9
abundance: -
j_gene: TRBJ2-7
d_gene: -
CDR3aa: CASSLTPGQRGDEQYF
CDR3nt: TGTGCCAGCAGCCTCACTCCGGGACAGAGGGGGGACGAGCAGTACTTC

v_gene: TRBV2
abundance: -
j_gene: TRBJ1-1
d_gene: -
CDR3aa: CASSGTIRRMNTEAFF
CDR3nt: TGTGCCAGCAGCGGAACCATCAGGCGGATGAACACTGAAGCTTTCTTT

v_gene: TRBV10-3
abundance: -
j_gene: TRBJ1-1
d_gene: -
CDR3aa: CAISDEQGGNTEAFF
CDR3nt: TGTGCCATCAGCGATGAACAGGGAGGCAACACTGAAGCTTTCTTT

v_gene: TRBV7-2
abundance: -
j_gene: TRBJ1-2
d_gene: TRBD1
CDR3aa: CASSLNLWDRGSSGYTF
CDR3nt: TGTGCCAGCAGCTTAAATCTCTGGGACAGGGGGAGTAGTGGCTACACCTTC

v_gene: TRBV4-1
abundance: -
j_gene: TRBJ2-2
d_gene: -
CDR3aa: CASSLSGGTGELFF
CDR3nt: TGCGCCAGCAGCCTTTCTGGGGGGACCGGGGAGCTGTTTTTT

v_gene: TRBV7-9
abundance: -
j_gene: TRBJ1-5
d_gene: -
CDR3aa: CASSAARDGNQPQHF
CDR3nt: TGTGCCAGCAGCGCAGCTCGGGACGGAAATCAGCCCCAGCATTTT

v_gene: TRBV4-1
abundance: -
j_gene: TRBJ2-3
d_gene: TRBD2
CDR3aa: CASSPLGAGGTDTQYF
CDR3nt: TGCGCCAGCAGCCCCCTCGGGGCGGGGGGCACAGATACGCAGTATTTT

v_gene: TRBV27
abundance: -
j_gene: TRBJ2-1
d_gene: -
CDR3aa: CASSLLDYNEQFF
CDR3nt: TGTGCCAGCAGTTTATTGGACTACAATGAGCAGTTCTTC

v_gene: TRBV7-6
abundance: once
j_gene: TRBJ2-2
d_gene: -
CDR3aa: CASSLNTGELFF
CDR3nt: TGTGCCAGCAGTTTGAACACCGGGGAGCTGTTTTTT

v_gene: TRBV13
abundance: -
j_gene: TRBJ2-7
d_gene: TRBD2
CDR3aa: CASSSPEFTGTSGRISGEQYF
CDR3nt: TGTGCCAGCAGCTCTCCCGAATTTACCGGGACTAGCGGGAGAATAAGTGGCGAGCAGTACTTC

v_gene: TRBV5-6
abundance: -
j_gene: TRBJ1-2
d_gene: -
CDR3aa: CASTPPLGADNYGYTF
CDR3nt: TGTGCCAGCACCCCACCTCTGGGGGCCGATAACTATGGCTACACCTTC

v_gene: TRBV7-6
abundance: -
j_gene: TRBJ2-1
d_gene: TRBD2
CDR3aa: CASSPGLAFNEQFF
CDR3nt: TGTGCCAGCAGCCCGGGACTAGCTTTCAATGAGCAGTTCTTC

v_gene: TRBV6-1
abundance: -
j_gene: TRBJ2-2
d_gene: -
CDR3aa: CASSDYREGTGELFF
CDR3nt: TGTGCCAGCAGTGACTACAGGGAGGGCACCGGGGAGCTGTTTTTT

v_gene: TRBV14
abundance: -
j_gene: TRBJ2-1
d_gene: -
CDR3aa: CASRPGGGLYNEQFF
CDR3nt: TGTGCCAGCAGGCCCGGCGGAGGTCTTTACAATGAGCAGTTCTTC

v_gene: TRBV7-9
abundance: -
j_gene: TRBJ2-5
d_gene: -
CDR3aa: CASSPWPQRQETQYF
CDR3nt: TGTGCCAGCAGCCCCTGGCCACAGCGGCAAGAGACCCAGTACTTC

v_gene: TRBV10-1
abundance: -
j_gene: TRBJ2-1
d_gene: TRBD2
CDR3aa: CASSESSGTSGINEQFF
CDR3nt: TGCGCCAGCAGCGAGTCCTCGGGGACTAGCGGTATAAATGAGCAGTTCTTC

v_gene: TRBV27
abundance: -
j_gene: TRBJ1-5
d_gene: TRBD1
CDR3aa: CASSPGQDDWVNQPQHF
CDR3nt: TGTGCCAGCAGTCCGGGACAGGACGATTGGGTCAATCAGCCCCAGCATTTT

v_gene: TRBV7-6
abundance: -
j_gene: TRBJ2-3
d_gene: -
CDR3aa: CASSWSSSTDTQYF
CDR3nt: TGTGCCAGCAGTTGGAGTTCTAGCACAGATACGCAGTATTTT

v_gene: TRBV7-6
abundance: -
j_gene: TRBJ2-7
d_gene: -
CDR3aa: CASSSGQEGEQYF
CDR3nt: TGTGCCAGCAGTTCCGGACAGGAGGGCGAGCAGTACTTC

v_gene: TRBV9
abundance: -
j_gene: TRBJ2-3
d_gene: -
CDR3aa: CASSPEGSSTDTQYF
CDR3nt: TGTGCCAGCAGCCCAGAGGGGAGTAGCACAGATACGCAGTATTTT

v_gene: TRBV27
abundance: -
j_gene: TRBJ1-5
d_gene: TRBD1
CDR3aa: CASSVQGRSQPQHF
CDR3nt: TGTGCCAGCAGCGTACAGGGGCGAAGTCAGCCCCAGCATTTT

v_gene: TRBV11-2
abundance: -
j_gene: TRBJ2-1
d_gene: -
CDR3aa: CASSPPGGGSYNEQFF
CDR3nt: TGTGCCAGCAGCCCCCCAGGGGGGGGGTCCTACAATGAGCAGTTCTTC

v_gene: TRBV6-5
abundance: -
j_gene: TRBJ1-2
d_gene: -
CDR3aa: CASSYAGVLGYTF
CDR3nt: TGTGCCAGCAGTTACGCAGGGGTTCTTGGCTACACCTTC

v_gene: TRBV5-1
abundance: once
j_gene: TRBJ2-1
d_gene: TRBD2
CDR3aa: CASSFLAGGSYNEQFF
CDR3nt: TGCGCCAGCAGCTTTCTAGCGGGGGGCTCCTACAATGAGCAGTTCTTC

v_gene: TRBV7-6
abundance: -
j_gene: TRBJ1-2
d_gene: -
CDR3aa: CASSSLPGQDNYGYTF
CDR3nt: TGTGCCAGCAGCTCCCTACCGGGACAAGATAACTATGGCTACACCTTC

v_gene: TRBV6-6
abundance: -
j_gene: TRBJ2-1
d_gene: -
CDR3aa: CASNAFSSYNEQFF
CDR3nt: TGTGCCAGCAACGCCTTTTCCTCCTACAATGAGCAGTTCTTC

v_gene: TRBV5-6
abundance: -
j_gene: TRBJ2-5
d_gene: -
CDR3aa: CASSLQGAQETQYF
CDR3nt: TGTGCCAGCAGCTTGCAAGGGGCCCAAGAGACCCAGTACTTC

v_gene: TRBV30
abundance: -
j_gene: TRBJ2-3
d_gene: TRBD1
CDR3aa: CAWSEDRGLTDTQYF
CDR3nt: TGTGCCTGGAGTGAGGACAGGGGGCTAACAGATACGCAGTATTTT

v_gene: TRBV29-1
abundance: -
j_gene: TRBJ1-2
d_gene: -
CDR3aa: CSVLPTGPYGYTF
CDR3nt: TGCAGCGTTCTTCCTACAGGGCCTTACGGCTACACCTTC

v_gene: TRBV5-1
abundance: -
j_gene: TRBJ2-1
d_gene: -
CDR3aa: CASRDGYNEQFF
CDR3nt: TGCGCCAGCAGGGATGGATACAATGAGCAGTTCTTC

v_gene: TRBV29-1
abundance: -
j_gene: TRBJ2-3
d_gene: -
CDR3aa: CSVETTRTDTQYF
CDR3nt: TGCAGCGTTGAAACTACACGCACAGATACGCAGTATTTT

v_gene: TRBV6-4
abundance: -
j_gene: TRBJ2-3
d_gene: -
CDR3aa: CASRQRTTSTDTQYF
CDR3nt: TGTGCCAGCAGGCAAAGGACCACTAGCACAGATACGCAGTATTTT

v_gene: TRBV4-1
abundance: -
j_gene: TRBJ2-7
d_gene: TRBD1
CDR3aa: CASSSQGAYEQYF
CDR3nt: TGCGCCAGCAGTTCGCAGGGGGCTTACGAGCAGTACTTC

v_gene: TRBV11-2
abundance: -
j_gene: TRBJ2-2
d_gene: TRBD1
CDR3aa: CASSRLEGALRELFF
CDR3nt: TGTGCCAGCAGCCGCCTCGAGGGGGCTCTTAGGGAGCTGTTTTTT

v_gene: TRBV14
abundance: -
j_gene: TRBJ1-1
d_gene: -
CDR3aa: CASSQVFGALTEAFF
CDR3nt: TGTGCCAGCAGCCAAGTTTTCGGGGCTTTAACTGAAGCTTTCTTT

v_gene: TRBV19
abundance: -
j_gene: TRBJ2-1
d_gene: -
CDR3aa: CASSLDPGKYSSYNEQFF
CDR3nt: TGTGCCAGTAGCCTTGACCCAGGTAAATACAGTTCCTACAATGAGCAGTTCTTC

v_gene: TRBV9
abundance: -
j_gene: TRBJ2-7
d_gene: -
CDR3aa: CASSLGPSYEQYF
CDR3nt: TGTGCCAGCAGCTTGGGACCAAGCTACGAGCAGTACTTC

v_gene: TRBV27
abundance: -
j_gene: TRBJ1-2
d_gene: -
CDR3aa: CASSLTGSHGYTF
CDR3nt: TGTGCCAGCAGTTTAACAGGTAGCCACGGCTACACCTTC

v_gene: TRBV7-3
abundance: -
j_gene: TRBJ2-1
d_gene: -
CDR3aa: CASSPDGKDAYNEQFF
CDR3nt: TGTGCCAGCAGCCCCGACGGGAAAGATGCCTACAATGAGCAGTTCTTC

v_gene: TRBV11-2
abundance: -
j_gene: TRBJ1-2
d_gene: TRBD1
CDR3aa: CASSLGWDRAGYTF
CDR3nt: TGTGCCAGCAGCTTAGGTTGGGACAGGGCTGGCTACACCTTC

v_gene: TRBV6-1
abundance: -
j_gene: TRBJ2-7
d_gene: -
CDR3aa: CASSEASVGRWMYEQYF
CDR3nt: TGTGCCAGCAGTGAAGCTTCGGTGGGGCGTTGGATGTACGAGCAGTACTTC

v_gene: TRBV19
abundance: -
j_gene: TRBJ2-7
d_gene: -
CDR3aa: CASSISSDSLTYEQYF
CDR3nt: TGTGCCAGTAGTATCTCCTCGGACAGTCTTACCTACGAGCAGTACTTC